A single count supports the clone carrying this T cell receptor (beta chain). TCRdb's copy holds only in-frame clones and misses some; the assay was immunoSEQ multiplex PCR. The table includes about 84,000 clones, 94% detected once. The source of the sample is a study of OX40 agonist ivuxolimab in advanced cancers. This CDR3 comprises 17 residues. With V trimmed by 0 bases and J by 3 bases, 11 bases remained unmatched. Germline CDR1 is SGHNT and CDR2 is YYREEE (reference sequence). This sample comprised CD4+ or CD8+ T cells sorted from blood, obtained in a trial of the OX40 agonist ivuxolimab. This rearrangement joins TRBV5-4 to TRBJ2-7, with 8 bases lining up with TRBD2. This clonotype was sampled from an adult with an advanced solid tumor such as melanoma, head and neck, liver or kidney cancer. CDR3 sequence (DNA): TGTGCCAGCAGCTTGGTTGCTAGCGGGTCCGCTTACTACGAGCAGTACTTC. Translated, it gives CASSLVASGSAYYEQYF. The whole variable domain, remainder taken from reference TRBV5-4 and TRBJ2-7, is ETGVTQSPTHLIKTRGQQVTLRCSSQSGHNTVSWYQQALGQGPQFIFQYYREEENGRGNFPPRFSGLQFPNYSSELNVNALELDDSALYLCASSLVASGSAYYEQYFGPGTRLTVT.